The 17 T cell receptor beta chains below all came from one sample that was sequenced in a study of shared clonotypes between healthy human individuals. Using immunoSEQ multiplex PCR, the repertoire was profiled, and TCRdb retains in-frame clones only, with some absent. The sample yields over 2 million clones, over 85% seen once. Source material: naive CD4+ T cells sorted from blood. Described subset: CD45RA+ positively selected. Receptor source: a man in his late teens or twenties in good health.

The V and J genes are TRBV5-4 and TRBJ1-2; D is uncertain. Germline V gene sequence: CDR1 SGHNT, CDR2 YYREEE (reference sequence). This CDR3 has 14 residues. V was shortened by 3 bases and J by 4 bases, with 13 bases between the two germline ends. The CDR3 region has the DNA TGTGCCAGCAGCTCGGACGGAAGTGTCTATGGCTACACCTTC. It yields the protein CASSSDGSVYGYTF.

This chain joins TRBV30 and TRBJ2-2; weak D call: TRBD1 (6 bases). The CDR3 extends over 14 amino acids. The ends were cut back, 3 bases at V and 4 bases at J, with 12 bases in the middle. CDR1 and CDR2 (germline): GTSNPN, SVGIG (reference sequence). In nucleotides, the CDR3 is TGTGCCTGGAGAACAGGGTTGGGCACCGGGGAGCTGTTTTTT. Translation gives CAWRTGLGTGELFF.

As for this clone: One end of the junction is discordant with germline, which a read error may explain. The chain is built from TRBV6-5 and TRBJ2-2; perhaps TRBD2 as D (6 bases). The germline V gene has CDR1 MNHEY and CDR2 SVGAGI. There are 13 residues in the CDR3. The CDR3 is CASRGGNAGELFF. The CDR3 DNA sequence: TGTGCCAGCAGGGGCGGGAACGCCGGGGAGCTGTTTTTT.

About this clone: Additional DNA sequences in this sample encode the identical CDR3. V usage is TRBV5-1 and J usage is TRBJ2-7; 8 bases match TRBD1. With V trimmed by 3 bases and J by 0 bases, 2 bases remained unmatched. Germline V gene sequence: CDR1 SGHRS, CDR2 YFSETQ. CDR3 length equals 14 residues. As DNA, the CDR3 is TGCGCCAGCAGCTCGGGACAGGTCTCCTACGAGCAGTACTTC. This codes for CASSSGQVSYEQYF.

As regards this clone: In the same sample, other DNA sequences code for this CDR3. The chain carries TRBV6-5 and TRBJ2-2, with D possibly being TRBD2 (6 bases). Trimming stripped 0 bases from V and 0 bases from J, with 8 bases between. The CDR3 is 16 residues long. The germline CDR1 and CDR2 sequences are MNHEY and SVGAGI. The CDR3 DNA sequence: TGTGCCAGCAGTTACTCGGCGGGGACGAACACCGGGGAGCTGTTTTTT. It encodes CASSYSAGTNTGELFF.

The chain carries TRBV14 and TRBJ2-1, with 8 bases identical to TRBD2. J gave up 3 bases and V 3 bases, and 7 bases lay outside the gene matches. The CDR3 contains 16 residues. Per germline, CDR1 SGHDN and CDR2 FVKESK. The DNA for the CDR3 is TGTGCCAGCAGCCACCATAGCGGGACAATCTACAATGAGCAGTTCTTC. This gives the protein CASSHHSGTIYNEQFF.

The chain combines TRBV28 with TRBJ1-1; D ambiguous. The germline V gene has CDR1 MDHEN and CDR2 SYDVKM. V lost 4 bases and J lost 2, with 8 bases in between. The CDR3 runs 13 residues. The CDR3 spells CASSSSSNTEAFF. CDR3 in DNA: TGTGCCAGCAGTTCGTCATCCAACACTGAAGCTTTCTTT.

CDR3 sequence (DNA): TGTGCCAGCAGGCCCCGGGGGGCCAAAAACATTCAGTACTTC. Translation: CASRPRGAKNIQYF. J is TRBJ2-4 and V is TRBV2; tentative D call: TRBD2 (6 bases). Germline V gene data show CDR1 as SNHLY and CDR2 as FYNNEI. The CDR3 sequence is 14 residues long. V gave up 6 bases and J gave up 1 base, with 10 bases separating them.

V usage is TRBV7-6 and J usage is TRBJ2-3, with TRBD2 identical over 14 bases. The germline CDR1 and CDR2 sequences are SGHVS and FNYEAQ. V lost 5 bases, J lost 3 bases, and 13 bases stayed unmatched. The CDR3 consists of 19 residues. DNA of the CDR3: TGTGCCAGCAGCAATTTAGGGTGGACTAGCGGGGGGAAAACAGATACGCAGTATTTT. Translation: CASSNLGWTSGGKTDTQYF.

A single count supports this clone. The chain carries TRBV11-2 and TRBJ1-6, with a tentative D call TRBD1 (5 bases). CDR1 is SGHAT and CDR2 is FQNNGV in the germline V gene. The CDR3 runs to 16 residues. V shed 1 base and J shed 10 bases, with 17 bases lying between them. Here the CDR3 DNA reads TGTGCCAGCAGCTTAGGAGAGGGTAGGGGAAACTCACCCCTCCACTTT. Its translation: CASSLGEGRGNSPLHF.

The chain carries TRBV2 and TRBJ1-2; 8 nucleotides agree with TRBD1. The CDR3 loop spans 16 amino acids. CDR1 is SNHLY, CDR2 FYNNEI, per germline. Trimming removed 8 bases from V and 7 bases from J; junction bases left unmatched: 18. The chain's CDR3 is CASSRTGNLPLSGYTF. Written as DNA, the CDR3 is TGTGCCAGCTCTCGGACAGGGAACCTGCCTTTAAGTGGCTACACCTTC.

The rearrangement joins TRBV25-1 to TRBJ2-1, with D perhaps being TRBD1 or TRBD2 (5 bases each). CDR1 and CDR2 from the germline V gene are MGHDK and SYGVNS. V was clipped by 4 bases and J by 0 bases, with 13 bases between them. The CDR3 is 16 amino acids. The CDR3: CASSGVRGLSYNEQFF. The CDR3 region has the DNA TGTGCCAGCAGTGGAGTCCGGGGCCTCTCCTACAATGAGCAGTTCTTC.

This chain uses TRBV23-1 with TRBJ1-1; D is undetermined. TRBV23-1 is given ORF status, its function remaining uncertain. Trimming took off 6 bases at V and 2 bases at J, with 16 bases between the two ends. The CDR3 totals 15 residues. The CDR3 DNA follows: TGCGCCAGCAGCCGATGGCTACAACAAAACACTGAAGCTTTCTTT. Amino acids: CASSRWLQQNTEAFF.

This clone was found once. CDR3 nucleotide sequence: TGTGCCAGTAGTATCCGGGGAGGACCCCTCCACTTT. Its translation is CASSIRGGPLHF. V gene TRBV19 combines with J gene TRBJ1-6; D remains ambiguous. There are 12 residues in the CDR3. V was pared by 3 bases and J by 12 bases, with 9 bases between. The germline CDR1 and CDR2 sequences are LNHDA and SQIVND (reference sequence).

The chain is built from TRBV7-6 and TRBJ1-6; 8 nucleotides agree with TRBD1. CDR3 length equals 17 residues. Per germline, CDR1 SGHVS and CDR2 FNYEAQ. J lost 5 bases, V lost 3 bases, and 9 bases had no gene match. The CDR3 reads CASSFSAGGQHNSPLHF. CDR3 DNA: TGTGCCAGCAGCTTTTCGGCAGGGGGCCAACATAATTCACCCCTCCACTTT.

V and J are TRBV29-1 and TRBJ2-1, with D perhaps given as TRBD1 or TRBD2 (6 bases each). Germline values: CDR1 SQVTM, CDR2 ANQGSEA. The V gene lost 7 bases and the J gene lost 2 bases, with 9 bases spanning the gap. The length of the CDR3 is 12 residues. The CDR3 sequence is CSGRDTYNEQFF. Here the CDR3 DNA reads TGCAGCGGGAGGGACACCTACAATGAGCAGTTCTTC.

This chain connects TRBV7-2 to TRBJ2-5, with 7 bases that match TRBD2. The CDR3 contains 15 residues. The ends lost 5 bases at V and 5 bases at J; junction bases unmatched: 11. Germline-derived CDR1 and CDR2 are SGHTA and FQGNSA. The CDR3 sequence is CASSGIPQGGETQYF. CDR3 DNA sequence: TGTGCCAGCAGCGGGATTCCCCAGGGAGGGGAGACCCAGTACTTC.